This T cell receptor beta chain was retrieved from a study of blood T cell repertoires in COVID-19. Overall study: Sites across the United States, Italy and Spain contributed samples from acute and convalescent COVID-19.

The method was immunoSEQ multiplex PCR; TCRdb's version includes in-frame clones alone and lacks a portion of them. The sample shows 250,000 to 350,000 clones, around 84% of them seen only once. Trimming pared 1 base from V and 4 bases from J, leaving 5 bases between. CDR1 and CDR2 from the germline V gene are SGHRS and YFSETQ. The CDR3 is 12 residues long. Clinical history as reported by participants underpinned cohort assignment. The chain joins TRBV5-1 to TRBJ2-5; D unresolved. Sequencing used PBMCs or T cells enriched from blood (not recorded which). The clonotype comes from a woman aged 50 to 65 who had recovered from COVID-19. The CDR3: CASSLIRETQYF. The CDR3 DNA reads as TGCGCCAGCAGCTTGATTAGAGAGACCCAGTACTTC.